These 5 T cell receptor beta chains came from one sample sequenced in a study of blood T cell repertoires in COVID-19. Repertoires were generated with immunoSEQ multiplex PCR, while TCRdb's copy carries only in-frame clones and drops some. In the table there are roughly 340,000 clones, 80% to 90% of which are singletons. Sequencing was performed on PBMCs or T cells enriched from blood (not recorded which). Receptor source: a man aged 18 to 35 who had recovered from COVID-19.

Many counts were recorded for this clone. The chain is built from TRBV6-1 and TRBJ1-4; 9 bases align to TRBD1. The CDR3 is 15 residues long. From germline, CDR1 is MNHNS and CDR2 SASEGT. The junction had 6 bases not matched to a gene; V was cut back by 2 bases and J by 8 bases. Written as DNA, the CDR3 is TGTGCCAGCAGTGAAAAGGGGACAGGGTCCGAAAAACTGTTTTTT. Encoded protein: CASSEKGTGSEKLFF.

The chain has TRBV6-6 and TRBJ2-5, with a weak D call TRBD1 (6 bases). V lost 5 bases to trimming and J lost 5 bases, with 18 bases between them. The length of the CDR3 is 15 residues. Germline assignment: CDR1 MNHNY and CDR2 SVGAGI (reference sequence). The CDR3 DNA sequence: TGTGCCAGCAGTCCGGGGACAATGGCTTGGGAGACCCAGTACTTC. Translated: CASSPGTMAWETQYF.

V is TRBV27 and J is TRBJ2-7; 8 bases are shared with TRBD2. The germline V gene has CDR1 MNHEY and CDR2 SMNVEV (reference sequence). Trimming took 4 bases from V and 0 from J; bases not matched to a gene: 2. The CDR3 totals 14 residues. The CDR3 DNA is TGTGCCAGCAGTTCTAGCGGGCGCTCCTACGAGCAGTACTTC. It yields the protein CASSSSGRSYEQYF.

This chain joins TRBV3-1 (or the pseudogene TRBV3-2) and TRBJ2-7; possibly TRBD1 for D (6 bases). CDR1 LGHDT and CDR2 YNNKEL come from the germline V gene (reference sequence). V gave up 5 bases and J gave up 4 bases, with 6 bases separating them. CDR3 size: 11 residues. This chain's CDR3 is CASSGQYEQYF. CDR3 in DNA: TGTGCCAGCAGCGGACAGTACGAGCAGTACTTC.

This chain joins TRBV6-5 and TRBJ2-3, with unresolved D. CDR3 size: 12 residues. Germline-derived CDR1 and CDR2 are MNHEY and SVGAGI. Trimming stripped 6 bases from V and 0 bases from J, with 4 bases between. The CDR3 is CASRESTDTQYF. DNA of the CDR3: TGTGCCAGCAGGGAGAGCACAGATACGCAGTATTTT.